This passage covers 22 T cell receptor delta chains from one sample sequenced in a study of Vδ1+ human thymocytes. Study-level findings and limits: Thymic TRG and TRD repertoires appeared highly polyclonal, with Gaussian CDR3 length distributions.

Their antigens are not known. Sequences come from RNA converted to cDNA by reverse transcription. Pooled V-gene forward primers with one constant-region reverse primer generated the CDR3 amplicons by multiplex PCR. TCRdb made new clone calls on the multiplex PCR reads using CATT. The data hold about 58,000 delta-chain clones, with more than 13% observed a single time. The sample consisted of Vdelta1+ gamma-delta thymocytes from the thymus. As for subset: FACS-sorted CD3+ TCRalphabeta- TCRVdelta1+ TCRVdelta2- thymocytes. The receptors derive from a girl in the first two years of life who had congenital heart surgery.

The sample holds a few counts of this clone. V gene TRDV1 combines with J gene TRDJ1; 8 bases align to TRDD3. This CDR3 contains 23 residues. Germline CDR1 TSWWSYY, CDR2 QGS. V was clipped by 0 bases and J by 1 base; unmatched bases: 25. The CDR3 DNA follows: TGTGCTCTTGGGGAACTTCCCGTTCCTTTCCCGTCCCACCTGGGGGACCCCACCGATAAACTCATCTTT. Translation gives CALGELPVPFPSHLGDPTDKLIF.

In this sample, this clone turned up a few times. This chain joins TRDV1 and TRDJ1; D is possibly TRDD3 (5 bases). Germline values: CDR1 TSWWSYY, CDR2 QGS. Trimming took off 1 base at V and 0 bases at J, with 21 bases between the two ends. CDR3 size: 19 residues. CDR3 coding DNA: TGTGCTCTTGGGGAACGCGCTGGGACGGGGGGCCCCTACACCGATAAACTCATCTTT. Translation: CALGERAGTGGPYTDKLIF.

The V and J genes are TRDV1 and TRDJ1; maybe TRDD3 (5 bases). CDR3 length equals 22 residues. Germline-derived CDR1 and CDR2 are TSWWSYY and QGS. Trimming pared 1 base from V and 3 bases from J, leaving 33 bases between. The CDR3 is CALGEPPVYHLVLRSGSDKLIF. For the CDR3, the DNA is TGTGCTCTTGGGGAACCGCCGGTTTACCACCTCGTACTGCGCTCGGGATCCGATAAACTCATCTTT.

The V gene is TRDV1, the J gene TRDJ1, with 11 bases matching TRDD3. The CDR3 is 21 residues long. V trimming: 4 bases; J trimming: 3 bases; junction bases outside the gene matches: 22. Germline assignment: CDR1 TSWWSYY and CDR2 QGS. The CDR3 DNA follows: TGTGCTCTTGGGGCCGGCATGGTCCTACAGCTGGGGGATACATTGTCCGATAAACTCATCTTT. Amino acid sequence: CALGAGMVLQLGDTLSDKLIF.

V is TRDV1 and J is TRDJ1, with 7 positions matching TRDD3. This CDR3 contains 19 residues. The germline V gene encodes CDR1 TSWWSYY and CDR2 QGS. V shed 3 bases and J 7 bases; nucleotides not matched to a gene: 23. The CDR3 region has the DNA TGTGCTCTTGGGGACCCCACAACCAGGGGGGATCGGGGGGCAGGTAAACTCATCTTT. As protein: CALGDPTTRGDRGAGKLIF.

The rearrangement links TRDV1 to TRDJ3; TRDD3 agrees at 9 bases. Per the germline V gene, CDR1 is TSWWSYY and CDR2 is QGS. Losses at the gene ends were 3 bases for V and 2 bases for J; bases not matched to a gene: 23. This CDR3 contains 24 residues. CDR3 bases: TGTGCTCTTGGGGATCCCCTTCCTTCCTTTTTACTGGGGGACAAACCCTGGGACACCCGACAGATGTTTTTC. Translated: CALGDPLPSFLLGDKPWDTRQMFF.

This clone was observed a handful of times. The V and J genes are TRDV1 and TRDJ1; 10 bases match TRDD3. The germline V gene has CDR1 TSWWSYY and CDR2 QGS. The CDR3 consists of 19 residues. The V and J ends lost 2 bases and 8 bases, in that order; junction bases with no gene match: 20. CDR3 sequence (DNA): TGTGCTCTTGGGGAATTTATCTCCGGAGAGACTGGGGGATCGGAAAAACTCATCTTT. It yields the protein CALGEFISGETGGSEKLIF.

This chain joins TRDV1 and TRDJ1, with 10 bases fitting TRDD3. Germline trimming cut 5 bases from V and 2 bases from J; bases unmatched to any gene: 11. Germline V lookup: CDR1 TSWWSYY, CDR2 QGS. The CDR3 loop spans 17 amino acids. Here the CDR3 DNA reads TGTGCTCTTGGGCCCAACTACCAACTGGGGGATACCGATAAACTCATCTTT. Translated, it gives CALGPNYQLGDTDKLIF.

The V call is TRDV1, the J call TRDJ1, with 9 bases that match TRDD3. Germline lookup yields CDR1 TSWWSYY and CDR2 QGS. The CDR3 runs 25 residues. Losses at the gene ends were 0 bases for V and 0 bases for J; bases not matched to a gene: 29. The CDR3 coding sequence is TGTGCTCTTGGGGAACTAGAGGATTTTTCGGAGCCCCCCTGGGGGATCCCCAGGTACACCGATAAACTCATCTTT. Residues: CALGELEDFSEPPWGIPRYTDKLIF.

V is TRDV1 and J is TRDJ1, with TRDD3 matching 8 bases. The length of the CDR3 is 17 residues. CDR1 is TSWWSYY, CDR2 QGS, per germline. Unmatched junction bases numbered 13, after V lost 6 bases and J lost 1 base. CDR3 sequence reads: CALGFPSLLGVTDKLIF. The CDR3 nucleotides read TGTGCTCTTGGCTTTCCCTCTTTACTGGGGGTCACCGATAAACTCATCTTT.

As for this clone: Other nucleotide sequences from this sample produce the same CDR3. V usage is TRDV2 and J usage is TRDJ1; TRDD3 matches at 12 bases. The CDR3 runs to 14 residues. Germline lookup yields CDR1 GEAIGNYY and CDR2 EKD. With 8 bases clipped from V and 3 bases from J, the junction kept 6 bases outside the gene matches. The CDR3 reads CASTTGGYPDKLIF. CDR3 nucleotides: TGTGCCTCGACGACTGGGGGATACCCCGATAAACTCATCTTT.

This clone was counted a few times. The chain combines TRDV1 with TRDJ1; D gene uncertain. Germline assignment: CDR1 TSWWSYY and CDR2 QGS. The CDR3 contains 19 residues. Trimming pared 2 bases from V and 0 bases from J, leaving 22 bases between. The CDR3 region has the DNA TGTGCTCTTGGGGAATATGCTCCTCCGCCCGTACATTACACCGATAAACTCATCTTT. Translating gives CALGEYAPPPVHYTDKLIF.

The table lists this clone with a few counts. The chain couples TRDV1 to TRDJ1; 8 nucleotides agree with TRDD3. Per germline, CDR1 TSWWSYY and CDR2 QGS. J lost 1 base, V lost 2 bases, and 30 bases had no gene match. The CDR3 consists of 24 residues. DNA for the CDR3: TGTGCTCTTGGGGAAGATGACCTATCAAGACCGCCACTGGGGGCCTTTTTGAGCACCGATAAACTCATCTTT. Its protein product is CALGEDDLSRPPLGAFLSTDKLIF.

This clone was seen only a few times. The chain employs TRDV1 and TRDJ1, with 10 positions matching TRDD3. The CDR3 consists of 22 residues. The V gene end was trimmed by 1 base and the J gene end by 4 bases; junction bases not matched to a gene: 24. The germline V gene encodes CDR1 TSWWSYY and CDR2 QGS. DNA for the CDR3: TGTGCTCTTGGGGAACGATGGCTTCCTACTCTGGGGGATAACTGGCGCGGCGATAAACTCATCTTT. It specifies CALGERWLPTLGDNWRGDKLIF.

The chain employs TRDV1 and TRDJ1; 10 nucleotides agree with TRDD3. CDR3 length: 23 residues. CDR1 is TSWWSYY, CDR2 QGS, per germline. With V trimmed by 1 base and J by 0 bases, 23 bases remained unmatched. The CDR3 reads CALGEHRAHWGIRARRYTDKLIF. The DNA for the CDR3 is TGTGCTCTTGGGGAACACCGGGCTCACTGGGGGATTCGGGCCCGGAGGTACACCGATAAACTCATCTTT.

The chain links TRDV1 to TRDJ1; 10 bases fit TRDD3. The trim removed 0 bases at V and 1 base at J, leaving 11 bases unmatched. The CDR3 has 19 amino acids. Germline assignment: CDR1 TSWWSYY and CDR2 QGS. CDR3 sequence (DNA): TGTGCTCTTGGGGAACTTCGGCTGGGGGATAGGGATGGCACCGATAAACTCATCTTT. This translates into CALGELRLGDRDGTDKLIF.

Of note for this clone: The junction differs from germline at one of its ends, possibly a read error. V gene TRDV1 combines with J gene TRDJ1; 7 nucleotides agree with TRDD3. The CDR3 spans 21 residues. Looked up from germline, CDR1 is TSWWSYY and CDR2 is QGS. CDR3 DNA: TGTGCTCTTGGGGAATTCTCCCGCAGCGGGGGGATCCCACGGCTAACCGATAAACTTATCTTT. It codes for CALGEFSRSGGIPRLTDKLIF.

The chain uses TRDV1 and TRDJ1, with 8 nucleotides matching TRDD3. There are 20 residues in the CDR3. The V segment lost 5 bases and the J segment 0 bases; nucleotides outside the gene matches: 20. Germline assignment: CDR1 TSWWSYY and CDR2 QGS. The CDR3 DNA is TGTGCTCTTGGGAAAGTTCGGACCAGACTGGGGGGAGGGTACACCGATAAACTCATCTTT. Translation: CALGKVRTRLGGGYTDKLIF.

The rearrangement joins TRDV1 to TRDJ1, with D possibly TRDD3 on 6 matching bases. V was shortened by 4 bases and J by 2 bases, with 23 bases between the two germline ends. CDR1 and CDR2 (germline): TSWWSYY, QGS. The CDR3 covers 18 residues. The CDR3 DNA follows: TGTGCTCTTGGGGTACGAGGTTCCCGGGATAAGTTAACCGATAAACTCATCTTT. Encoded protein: CALGVRGSRDKLTDKLIF.

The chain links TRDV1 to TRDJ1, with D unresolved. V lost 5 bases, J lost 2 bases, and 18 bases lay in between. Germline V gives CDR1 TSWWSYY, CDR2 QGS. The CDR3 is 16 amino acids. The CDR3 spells CALGPPAGSQTDKLIF. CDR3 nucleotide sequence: TGTGCTCTTGGGCCTCCGGCGGGTAGCCAAACCGATAAACTCATCTTT.

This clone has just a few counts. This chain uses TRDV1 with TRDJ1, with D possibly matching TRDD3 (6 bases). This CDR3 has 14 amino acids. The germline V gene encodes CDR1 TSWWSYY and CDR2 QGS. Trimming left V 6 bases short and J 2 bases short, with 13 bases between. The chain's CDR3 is CALGRYGGTDKLIF. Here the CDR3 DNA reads TGTGCTCTTGGTCGATACGGAGGTACCGATAAACTCATCTTT.

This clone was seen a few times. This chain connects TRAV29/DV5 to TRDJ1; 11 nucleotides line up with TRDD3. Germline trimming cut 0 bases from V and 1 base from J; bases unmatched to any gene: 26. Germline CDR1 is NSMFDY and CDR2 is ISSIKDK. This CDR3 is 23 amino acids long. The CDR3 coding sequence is TGTGCAGCAAGCGCGGTCCTACGGGGTTCGTATGGGGGATACGAATTCTCCACCGATAAACTCATCTTT. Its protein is CAASAVLRGSYGGYEFSTDKLIF.